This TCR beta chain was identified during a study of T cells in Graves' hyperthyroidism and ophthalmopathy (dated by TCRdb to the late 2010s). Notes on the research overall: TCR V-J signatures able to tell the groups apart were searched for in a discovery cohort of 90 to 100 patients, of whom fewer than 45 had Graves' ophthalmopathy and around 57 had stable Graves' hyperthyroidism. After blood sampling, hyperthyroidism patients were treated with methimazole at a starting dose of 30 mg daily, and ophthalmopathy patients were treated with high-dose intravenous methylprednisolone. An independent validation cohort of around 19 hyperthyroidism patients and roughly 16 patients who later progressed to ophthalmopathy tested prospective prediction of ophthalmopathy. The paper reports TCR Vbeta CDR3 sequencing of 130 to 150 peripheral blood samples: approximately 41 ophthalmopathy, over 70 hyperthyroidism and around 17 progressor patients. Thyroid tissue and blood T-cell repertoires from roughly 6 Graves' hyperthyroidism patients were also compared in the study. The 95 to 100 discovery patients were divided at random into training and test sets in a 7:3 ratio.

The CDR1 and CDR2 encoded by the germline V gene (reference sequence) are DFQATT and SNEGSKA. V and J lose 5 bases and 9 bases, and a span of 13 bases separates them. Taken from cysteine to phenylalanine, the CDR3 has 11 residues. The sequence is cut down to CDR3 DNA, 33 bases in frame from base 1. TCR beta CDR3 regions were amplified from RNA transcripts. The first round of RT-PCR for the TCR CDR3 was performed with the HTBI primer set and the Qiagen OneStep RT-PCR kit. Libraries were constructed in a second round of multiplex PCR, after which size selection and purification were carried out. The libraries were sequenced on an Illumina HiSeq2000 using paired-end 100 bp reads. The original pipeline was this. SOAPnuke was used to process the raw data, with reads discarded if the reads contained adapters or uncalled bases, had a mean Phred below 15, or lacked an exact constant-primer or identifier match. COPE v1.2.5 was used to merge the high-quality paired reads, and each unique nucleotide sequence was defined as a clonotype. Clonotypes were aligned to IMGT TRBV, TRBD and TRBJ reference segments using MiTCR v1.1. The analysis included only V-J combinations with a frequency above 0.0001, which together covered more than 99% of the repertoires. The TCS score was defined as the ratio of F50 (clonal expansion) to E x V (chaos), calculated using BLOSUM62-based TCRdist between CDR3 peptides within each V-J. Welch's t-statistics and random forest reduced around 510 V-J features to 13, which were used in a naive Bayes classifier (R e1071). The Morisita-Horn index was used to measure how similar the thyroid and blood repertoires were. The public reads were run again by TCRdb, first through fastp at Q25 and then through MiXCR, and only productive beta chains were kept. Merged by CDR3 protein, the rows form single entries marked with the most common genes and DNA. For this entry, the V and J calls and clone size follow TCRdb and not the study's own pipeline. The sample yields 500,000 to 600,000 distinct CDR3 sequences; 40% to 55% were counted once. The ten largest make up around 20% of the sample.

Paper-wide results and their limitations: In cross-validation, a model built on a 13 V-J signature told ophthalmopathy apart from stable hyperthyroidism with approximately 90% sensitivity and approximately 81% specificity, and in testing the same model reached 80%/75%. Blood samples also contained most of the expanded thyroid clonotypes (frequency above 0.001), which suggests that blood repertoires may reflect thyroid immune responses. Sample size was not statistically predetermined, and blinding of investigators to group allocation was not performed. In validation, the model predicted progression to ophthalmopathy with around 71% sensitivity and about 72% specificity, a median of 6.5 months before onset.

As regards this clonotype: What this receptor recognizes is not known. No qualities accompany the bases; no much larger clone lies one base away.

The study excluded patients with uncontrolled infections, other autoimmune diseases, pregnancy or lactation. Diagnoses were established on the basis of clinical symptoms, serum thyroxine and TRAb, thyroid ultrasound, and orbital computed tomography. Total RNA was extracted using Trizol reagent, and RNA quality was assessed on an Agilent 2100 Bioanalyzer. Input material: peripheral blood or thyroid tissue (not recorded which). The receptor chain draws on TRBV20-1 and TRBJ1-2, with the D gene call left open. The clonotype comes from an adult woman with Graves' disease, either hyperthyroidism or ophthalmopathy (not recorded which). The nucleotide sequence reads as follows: TGCAGTGCTTATCGGACTAGCAGCTACACCTTC. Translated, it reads CSAYRTSSYTF.